Shown below are 11 T cell receptor beta chains from a single sample sequenced in a study of human T cells and chemical hapten exposure. Specified time point: patch test 1, 2 weeks after DPC sensitization. Documented treatment: therapeutic diphenylcyclopropenone sensitization with weekly scalp DPC. Each CDR3 protein is one row after TCRdb ran MiXCR on the RACE reads. The sample lists 75,000 to 95,000 distinct CDR3 sequences, around 11% seen once, with 3.5% in the top ten. This specimen was whole blood, taken in connection with sensitization to the hapten diphenylcyclopropenone (DPC). These receptors were obtained from a woman aged 55-70 years with alopecia areata. Some clones in this sample may be carry-over from other donors' samples.

The V call is TRBV20-1, the J call TRBJ1-2; tentative D call: TRBD1 (5 bases). The germline V and J ends were trimmed by 6 bases and 4 bases, with 24 bases remaining between them. Germline V gene data show CDR1 as DFQATT and CDR2 as SNEGSKA (reference sequence). The length of the CDR3 is 16 residues. The CDR3 DNA reads TGCAGTGCCACATGGCCGACACTACACGGGGGCTATGGCTACACCTTC. Protein: CSATWPTLHGGYGYTF.

This chain joins TRBV12-3 or TRBV12-4 and TRBJ2-7, with D tentatively TRBD1 (7 bases). The CDR3 runs 14 residues. Trimming removed 8 bases from V and 0 bases from J, with 14 bases in between. The CDR3 sequence is CASEEGTASYEQYF. CDR3 nucleotides: TGTGCCAGCGAGGAGGGGACAGCCTCCTACGAGCAGTACTTC.

The chain employs TRBV18 and TRBJ2-3; a possible D gene is TRBD1 (5 bases). Germline V gene data show CDR1 as KGHSH and CDR2 as LQKENI. V was cut by 0 bases and J by 12 bases, with 16 bases left in between. This CDR3 is 14 amino acids long. DNA for the CDR3: TGTGCCAGCTCACCACCGGCGACAGCTCTCTCCCAGTATTTT. This translates into CASSPPATALSQYF.

The table lists this clonotype with many counts. This chain connects TRBV7-9 to TRBJ2-3; D is perhaps TRBD2 (5 bases). Germline CDR1 SEHNR, CDR2 FQNEAQ (reference sequence). V lost 6 bases, J lost 3 bases, and 25 bases lay in between. The CDR3 extends over 18 amino acids. This CDR3 reads CASSPSGWALLGTDTQYF. In DNA, the CDR3 is TGTGCCAGCAGTCCTTCGGGATGGGCCCTGCTGGGAACAGATACGCAGTATTTT.

This clonotype has at least ten counts. The chain joins TRBV30 to TRBJ2-7, with D possibly matching TRBD2 (5 bases). Germline lookup yields CDR1 GTSNPN and CDR2 SVGIG (reference sequence). CDR3 length: 12 amino acids. This CDR3 reads CAYPTTIYEQYF. The CDR3 DNA follows: TGTGCTTACCCGACTACCATCTACGAGCAGTACTTC.

This clonotype has just a few counts. The chain recombines TRBV20-1 with TRBJ2-7; D is uncertain. Per germline, CDR1 DFQATT and CDR2 SNEGSKA (reference sequence). The ends were cut back, 0 bases at V and 6 bases at J, with 9 bases in the middle. CDR3 length equals 12 residues. The CDR3 region has the DNA TGCAGTGCTAGAGATGCCGTGGGCGAGCAGTACTTC. It specifies CSARDAVGEQYF.

The genes are TRBV20-1 and TRBJ2-5; 7 nucleotides line up with TRBD2. Losses at the gene ends were 5 bases for V and 7 bases for J; bases not matched to a gene: 7. Per the germline V gene, CDR1 is DFQATT and CDR2 is SNEGSKA (reference sequence). The CDR3 consists of 12 residues. The CDR3: CSAPGLVGTQYF. The CDR3 coding sequence is TGCAGTGCTCCTGGACTAGTCGGGACCCAGTACTTC.

This clonotype was counted ten times or more. The chain employs TRBV30 and TRBJ2-3; D unclear. Trimming shortened V by 6 bases and J by 4 bases, and 8 bases separated the two germline ends. The CDR3 loop spans 11 amino acids. Germline V CDR1 and CDR2: GTSNPN, SVGIG (reference sequence). The CDR3 here is CACSIADTQYF. The CDR3 nucleotides are TGTGCCTGCTCGATCGCAGATACGCAGTATTTT.

This clonotype was counted many times. The V call is TRBV6-6, the J call TRBJ2-1; D is ambiguous. Germline CDR1 reads MNHNY; CDR2 reads SVGAGI (reference sequence). The CDR3 consists of 13 residues. With 6 bases removed from V and 9 bases from J, the gap between germline ends came to 15 bases. The CDR3 DNA follows: TGTGCCAGCAGCAATGGTGTCCGGGCTGAGCAGTTCTTC. It translates to CASSNGVRAEQFF.

This clonotype showed up many times. V gene TRBV15 combines with J gene TRBJ2-2; D unclear. Trimming cost V 1 base and J 4 bases, with 10 bases left between them. The CDR3 has 15 residues. Germline V lookup: CDR1 LNHNV, CDR2 YYDKDF (reference sequence). As DNA, the CDR3 is TGTGCCACCAGCAGAGGTGACACAAGCACCGGGGAGCTGTTTTTT. Protein sequence: CATSRGDTSTGELFF.

This clonotype showed up many times. The chain carries TRBV12-5 and TRBJ1-5; D possibly corresponds to TRBD1 (6 bases). Trimming removed 7 bases from V and 3 bases from J, with 10 bases in between. The CDR3 spans 13 residues. CDR1 is LGHNT and CDR2 is FRNRAP in the germline V gene. The CDR3 region has the DNA TGTGCTAGTGTCAGGGGAGACAATCAGCCCCAGCATTTT. Amino acids: CASVRGDNQPQHF.